This is a list of T cell receptor beta chains from one sample in a study of blood T cell repertoires in COVID-19. TCRdb's table, derived via immunoSEQ multiplex PCR, lists solely in-frame clones and lacks some. The sample carries roughly 90,000 clones, around nine tenths recorded once. The material sequenced was peripheral blood. Source of these receptors: a man aged 35 to 55 with acute or convalescent COVID-19. Each CDR3 is given with its conserved first and last residue. The order of the fields is CDR3 protein, V gene, J gene, D gene. The D gene is left open where the match is weak.

CDR3 protein: CATSRARTAHYGYTF
V gene: TRBV15
J gene: TRBJ1-2
D gene: NA

CDR3 protein: CASRWDRGAEQYF
V gene: TRBV6-5
J gene: TRBJ2-7
D gene: TRBD1

CDR3 protein: CAWSDTTSGGPRSYEQYF
V gene: TRBV30
J gene: TRBJ2-7
D gene: TRBD2

CDR3 protein: CASSIRGQSGSGNTIYF
V gene: TRBV19
J gene: TRBJ1-3
D gene: NA

CDR3 protein: CAWKPENTGELFF
V gene: TRBV30
J gene: TRBJ2-2
D gene: NA

CDR3 protein: CASSEGLQGRLHGYTF
V gene: TRBV2
J gene: TRBJ1-2
D gene: TRBD1

CDR3 protein: CASSRTADGYTF
V gene: TRBV6-5
J gene: TRBJ1-2
D gene: NA

CDR3 protein: CASSITGAGSFSTDTQYF
V gene: TRBV5-5
J gene: TRBJ2-3
D gene: NA

CDR3 protein: CSANSQETQYF
V gene: TRBV20-1
J gene: TRBJ2-5
D gene: NA

CDR3 protein: CSASTVASPYEQYF
V gene: TRBV20-1
J gene: TRBJ2-7
D gene: NA